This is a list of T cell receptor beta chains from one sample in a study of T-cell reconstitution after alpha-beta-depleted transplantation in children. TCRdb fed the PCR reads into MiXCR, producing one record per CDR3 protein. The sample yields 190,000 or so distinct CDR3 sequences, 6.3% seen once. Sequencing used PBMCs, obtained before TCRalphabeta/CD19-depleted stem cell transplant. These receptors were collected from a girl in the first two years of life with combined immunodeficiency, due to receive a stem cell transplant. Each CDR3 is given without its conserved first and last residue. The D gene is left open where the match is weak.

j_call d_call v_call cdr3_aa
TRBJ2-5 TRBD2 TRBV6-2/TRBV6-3 ASRPRLALQETQY
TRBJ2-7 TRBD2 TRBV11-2 ASSFPKAGGPYEQY
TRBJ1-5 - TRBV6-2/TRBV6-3 ASRPAGFNQPQH
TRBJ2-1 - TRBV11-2 ASSFRLGSGDEQF
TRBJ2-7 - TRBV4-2 ASSQDLSYYEQY
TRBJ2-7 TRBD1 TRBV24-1 ATSDGDRWEQY
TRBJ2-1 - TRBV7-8 ASSLVTDYNEQF
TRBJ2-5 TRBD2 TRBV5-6 ASSLILAGQWSQY
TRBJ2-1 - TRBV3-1 ASSQDPPIGVYNEQF
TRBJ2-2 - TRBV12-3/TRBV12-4 ASSLAGGPDTGELF
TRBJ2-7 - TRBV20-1 SARASKPPGHEQY
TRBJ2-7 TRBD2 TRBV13 ASSVSGRAREQY
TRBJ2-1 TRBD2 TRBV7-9 ASGLADNEQF
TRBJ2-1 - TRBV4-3 ASSQVSKDEQF
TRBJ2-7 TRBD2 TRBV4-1 ASSQFGTSGPYEQY
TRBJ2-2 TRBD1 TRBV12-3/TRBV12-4 ASRQIRWLTGGYTGELF
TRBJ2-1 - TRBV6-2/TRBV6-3 ASSFPGVLSSYNEQF
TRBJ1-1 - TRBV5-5 ASSLEGTDEAF